This T cell receptor (beta chain) was sequenced in a study of cytomegalovirus exposure and HLA in healthy donors. V was pared by 5 bases and J by 1 base, with 17 bases between. Germline CDR1 reads LNHDA; CDR2 reads SQIVND (reference sequence). The CDR3 length is 16 residues. The PCR was carried out with 60 Vbeta primers and 13 Jbeta primers. The repertoire was sequenced with immunoSEQ multiplex PCR; TCRdb's copy has only in-frame clones and lacks some. The listing contains about 70,000 clones. Sequencing was done on a sample of PBMCs. V and J are TRBV19 and TRBJ1-1, with D possibly matching TRBD1 (6 bases). This receptor was taken from a female donor in good health and CMV-seropositive. CDR3 bases: TGTGCCAGTAGTCGATACAAGGGGGTAAAGAACACTGAAGCTTTCTTT. Protein sequence: CASSRYKGVKNTEAFF. Filled out from reference TRBV19 and TRBJ1-1, the complete variable domain reads DGGITQSPKYLFRKEGQNVTLSCEQNLNHDAMYWYRQDPGQGLRLIYYSQIVNDFQKGDIAEGYSVSREKKESFPLTVTSAQKNPTAFYLCASSRYKGVKNTEAFFGQGTRLTVV.